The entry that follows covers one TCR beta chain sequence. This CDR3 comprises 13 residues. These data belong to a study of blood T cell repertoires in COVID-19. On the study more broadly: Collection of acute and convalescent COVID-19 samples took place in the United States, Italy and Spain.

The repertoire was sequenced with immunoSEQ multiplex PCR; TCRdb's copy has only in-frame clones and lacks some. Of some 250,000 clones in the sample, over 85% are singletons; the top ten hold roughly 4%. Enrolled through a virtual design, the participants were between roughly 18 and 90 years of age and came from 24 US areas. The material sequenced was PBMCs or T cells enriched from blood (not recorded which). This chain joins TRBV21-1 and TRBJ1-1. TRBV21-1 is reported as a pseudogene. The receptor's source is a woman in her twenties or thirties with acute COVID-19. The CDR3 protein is CASSKGVNTEAFF. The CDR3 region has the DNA TGTGCCAGCAGCAAAGGAGTGAACACTGAAGCTTTCTTT.